The entry below describes one TCR beta chain. Time point specified: baseline pretreatment blood. Treatment described: 15 Gy SBRT to primary tumor, nephrectomy 4 weeks later. Produced via immunoSEQ multiplex PCR; TCRdb's table is partial and in-frame only. Here the sample spans 150,000 or so clones, about 88% being singletons. Germline V gives CDR1 SGHTA, CDR2 FQGTGA. Trimming removed 3 bases at V and 1 base at J, with 9 bases between. This CDR3 has 14 amino acids. The data belong to a study of radiation and T cells in renal cell carcinoma. This clonotype was sampled from a woman between 65 and 79 years old with renal cell carcinoma. Source: blood, taken from a patient whose treatment included radiotherapy and nephrectomy. This rearrangement joins TRBV7-3 to TRBJ1-1; no clear D. CDR3 amino acids: CASSLAPGNTEAFF. CDR3 nucleotide sequence: TGTGCCAGCAGCTTGGCGCCGGGGAACACTGAAGCTTTCTTT. Full variable domain (remainder filled in from reference TRBV7-3 and TRBJ1-1): GAGVSQTPSNKVTEKGKYVELRCDPISGHTALYWYRQSLGQGPEFLIYFQGTGAADDSGLPNDRFFAVRPEGSVSTLKIQRTERGDSAVYLCASSLAPGNTEAFFGQGTRLTVV.